This TCR beta chain was captured in a study of blood T cell repertoires in COVID-19. Whole-study context: Sample material is recorded as cDNA or gDNA derived from T cells, B-cell-depleted T cells, or PBMCs.

Enrolled during active infection, Seattle patients were then followed longitudinally. The CDR3 contains 11 residues. Germline V CDR1 and CDR2: SGHTA, FQGNSA. V lost 5 bases and J lost 7, with 8 bases in between. As processed by the authors: Amplifying reference gene primers gave estimates of nucleated cell counts. The data were produced by immunoSEQ multiplex PCR, yet TCRdb's version contains in-frame clones alone and is incomplete. That table furnishes V, J and clone size, whereas the DNA furnished D and trimming. Among roughly 250,000 clones listed, 80% to 85% were seen once. The TCR was taken from a person aged 70 to 85 with COVID-19, enrolled during active disease. The chain carries TRBV7-2 and TRBJ1-2; a possible D gene is TRBD1 (5 bases). Sequences were obtained from peripheral blood. CDR3 loop: CASSQGGGYTF. CDR3 in DNA: TGTGCCAGCAGCCAGGGCGGTGGCTACACCTTC.